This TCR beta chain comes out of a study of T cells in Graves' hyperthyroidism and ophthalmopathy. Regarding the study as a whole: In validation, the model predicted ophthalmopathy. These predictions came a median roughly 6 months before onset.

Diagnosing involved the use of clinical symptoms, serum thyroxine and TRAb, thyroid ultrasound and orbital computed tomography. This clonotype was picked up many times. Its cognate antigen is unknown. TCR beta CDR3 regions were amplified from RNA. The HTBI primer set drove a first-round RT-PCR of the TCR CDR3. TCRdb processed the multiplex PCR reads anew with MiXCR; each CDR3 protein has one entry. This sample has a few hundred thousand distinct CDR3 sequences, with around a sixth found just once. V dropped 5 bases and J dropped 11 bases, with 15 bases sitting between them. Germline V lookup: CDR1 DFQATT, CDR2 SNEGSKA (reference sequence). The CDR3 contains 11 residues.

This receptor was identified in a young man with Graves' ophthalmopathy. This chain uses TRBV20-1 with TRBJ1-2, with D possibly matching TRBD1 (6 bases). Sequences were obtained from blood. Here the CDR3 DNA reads TGCAGTGCTGAGGACAGAAAGACTTACACCTTC. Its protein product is CSAEDRKTYTF.